This passage covers 21 T cell receptor beta chains from one sample sequenced in a study of T cell responses to AZD1222 COVID-19 vaccine. Repertoires were generated with immunoSEQ multiplex PCR, while TCRdb's copy carries only in-frame clones and drops some. Among 85,000 to 100,000 clones, less than 90% were seen once, and the ten largest hold roughly 5.1%. Here the sequenced sample was peripheral blood, taken 28 days after the second AZD1222 dose. The receptors shown here come from an adult who received the AZD1222 COVID-19 vaccine.

The chain links TRBV2 to TRBJ2-1, with 8 bases matching TRBD1. Germline V gene sequence: CDR1 SNHLY, CDR2 FYNNEI. The CDR3 extends over 10 amino acids. With 6 bases clipped from V and 14 bases from J, the junction kept 3 bases outside the gene matches. CDR3 amino acids: CASRDREEFF. CDR3 nucleotide sequence: TGTGCCAGCAGGGACAGGGAGGAGTTCTTC. The variable domain in full, with the rest retrieved from reference TRBV2 and TRBJ2-1, is EPEVTQTPSHQVTQMGQEVILRCVPISNHLYFYWYRQILGQKVEFLVSFYNNEISEKSEIFDDQFSVERPDGSNFTLKIRSTKLEDSAMYFCASRDREEFFGPGTRLTVL.

The V call is TRBV18, the J call TRBJ1-1; D is unresolved. The CDR3 sequence is 15 residues long. The germline V gene has CDR1 KGHSH and CDR2 LQKENI. V lost 3 bases and J lost 2, with 13 bases in between. The CDR3 loop reads CASSPSSAGNTEAFF. Written as DNA, the CDR3 is TGTGCCAGCTCACCCTCGTCGGCGGGAAACACTGAAGCTTTCTTT.

The chain carries TRBV5-6 and TRBJ2-5; no firm D call. Germline V CDR1 and CDR2: SGHDT, YYEEEE. Trimming removed 4 bases from V and 2 bases from J, with 6 bases in between. The CDR3 covers 12 residues. This CDR3 is CASSLGQETQYF. DNA of the CDR3: TGTGCCAGCAGCCTGGGGCAAGAGACCCAGTACTTC.

This chain links TRBV27 with TRBJ1-2, with 7 bases that match TRBD1. The length of the CDR3 is 16 residues. Germline-derived CDR1 and CDR2 are MNHEY and SMNVEV (reference sequence). Losses at the gene ends were 6 bases for V and 1 base for J; bases not matched to a gene: 11. CDR3 in DNA: TGTGCCAGCAGGGACCGCGGGACAGAGTTTAACTATGGCTACACCTTC. This translates into CASRDRGTEFNYGYTF.

On this clone itself: Within the sample, other DNA sequences also encode this same CDR3. CDR3 residues: CASSLVQANTEAFF. The CDR3 DNA follows: TGCGCCAGCAGCTTGGTTCAGGCGAACACTGAAGCTTTCTTT. This chain joins TRBV5-1 and TRBJ1-1, with D unclear. V was trimmed by 0 bases and J by 1 base, leaving 7 bases between them. The V gene's germline CDR1 is SGHRS and CDR2 YFSETQ. The CDR3 loop spans 14 amino acids.

The rearrangement uses TRBV19 and TRBJ1-5, with unresolved D. The V end was cut by 5 bases, the J end by 5 bases, with 13 bases between. The CDR3 loop spans 14 amino acids. From germline, CDR1 is LNHDA and CDR2 SQIVND (reference sequence). CDR3 in DNA: TGTGCCAGTAGTTTATCGGGTCGTTATCAGCCCCAGCATTTT. Its protein product is CASSLSGRYQPQHF.

This chain connects TRBV18 to TRBJ2-5; 8 bases agree with TRBD2. With 0 bases clipped from V and 2 bases from J, the junction kept 5 bases outside the gene matches. This CDR3 comprises 16 residues. CDR1 and CDR2 from the germline V gene are KGHSH and LQKENI. CDR3 amino acids: CASSPPGAGVQETQYF. The CDR3 DNA is TGTGCCAGCTCACCACCGGGAGCGGGGGTACAAGAGACCCAGTACTTC.

This clone has a single count. The V and J genes are TRBV10-3 and TRBJ1-4; D is possibly TRBD1 (5 bases). The CDR3 is made up of 16 amino acids. The germline CDR1 and CDR2 sequences are ENHRY and SYGVKD. The V end was cut by 3 bases, the J end by 3 bases, with 14 bases between. CDR3 sequence reads: CAISDGAAGSNEKLFF. The DNA for the CDR3 is TGTGCCATCAGTGACGGGGCGGCCGGATCTAATGAAAAACTGTTTTTT.

The rearrangement links TRBV19 to TRBJ2-3; TRBD2 matches 9 bases. The CDR3 contains 16 residues. V lost 2 bases, J lost 2 bases, and 5 bases stayed unmatched. Germline-derived CDR1 and CDR2 are LNHDA and SQIVND (reference sequence). The CDR3 coding sequence is TGTGCCAGTAGTATACGGCGCGGGGGGGCCACAGATACGCAGTATTTT. Its protein product is CASSIRRGGATDTQYF.

This sequence joins TRBV20-1 and TRBJ2-7, with TRBD1 as a possible D gene (5 bases). V lost 3 bases and J lost 12, with 15 bases in between. In germline, CDR1 is DFQATT, CDR2 SNEGSKA (reference sequence). The CDR3 is 11 residues long. DNA for the CDR3: TGCAGTGCTAGTGAGGACATTCGGACGTACTTC. Translated: CSASEDIRTYF.

The J gene is TRBJ1-4, the V gene TRBV6-5; D not certain. Germline-derived CDR1 and CDR2 are MNHEY and SVGAGI. V was shortened by 6 bases and J by 8 bases, with 13 bases between the two germline ends. There are 13 residues in the CDR3. The CDR3 DNA reads TGTGCCAGCAGAGACCCGGGCAGGGAAAAACTGTTTTTT. This translates into CASRDPGREKLFF.

V is TRBV1 and J is TRBJ1-1. TRBV1 represents a pseudogene. The CDR3 is 18 amino acids. The CDR3 sequence is CTSSQDRGPAYLRPEAFF. The CDR3 DNA is TGCACCAGCAGCCAAGATCGGGGGCCCGCCTATCTCCGCCCTGAAGCTTTCTTT.

The CDR3 DNA reads TGTGCCAGCAGTTACCCGGGGCGAAGAACTGAAGCTTTCTTT. Translated, it gives CASSYPGRRTEAFF. The chain recombines TRBV6-5 with TRBJ1-1, with D possibly TRBD1 on 5 matching bases. Germline CDR1 MNHEY, CDR2 SVGAGI. Deletions cut 2 bases from V and 5 bases from J, with 12 bases between. The CDR3 spans 14 residues.

This clone was found once. The chain uses TRBV5-4 and TRBJ2-1; D may be TRBD2 (6 bases). V lost 1 base to trimming and J lost 6 bases, with 11 bases between them. This CDR3 region has 14 residues. Germline-derived CDR1 and CDR2 are SGHNT and YYREEE (reference sequence). In DNA form, the CDR3 reads TGTGCCAGCAGCTTGCCGGGGGTAACCAATGAGCAGTTCTTC. This codes for CASSLPGVTNEQFF.

The chain recombines TRBV11-1 with TRBJ2-7; 10 bases fit TRBD1. The V segment lost 3 bases and the J segment 5 bases; nucleotides outside the gene matches: 4. The CDR3 spans 14 residues. Germline CDR1 reads SGHAT; CDR2 reads FQDESV (reference sequence). CDR3 sequence reads: CASSFRQGANEQYF. The CDR3 nucleotides read TGTGCCAGCAGCTTTCGACAGGGGGCGAACGAGCAGTACTTC.

The gene calls are TRBV25-1 and TRBJ2-1, with 10 nucleotides matching TRBD2. This CDR3 comprises 15 residues. V trimming: 11 bases; J trimming: 2 bases; junction bases outside the gene matches: 9. Germline V lookup: CDR1 MGHDK, CDR2 SYGVNS. CDR3 residues: CASQRAGGTYNEQFF. The CDR3 coding sequence is TGTGCCTCCCAGAGAGCGGGGGGGACCTACAATGAGCAGTTCTTC. The variable domain in full, with the rest retrieved from reference TRBV25-1 and TRBJ2-1, is EADIYQTPRYLVIGTGKKITLECSQTMGHDKMYWYQQDPGMELHLIHYSYGVNSTEKGDLSSESTVSRIRTEHFPLTLESARPSHTSQYLCASQRAGGTYNEQFFGPGTRLTVL.

This clone showed up just a few times. V usage is TRBV6-5 and J usage is TRBJ1-1, with D unresolved. CDR3 length: 12 amino acids. V was pared by 6 bases and J by 7 bases, with 12 bases between. Per germline, CDR1 MNHEY and CDR2 SVGAGI. The CDR3 DNA follows: TGTGCCAGCAGGAACGAAATGGGTGAAGCTTTCTTT. Translating gives CASRNEMGEAFF.

The J gene is TRBJ2-1, the V gene TRBV29-1, with no clear D. The CDR3 totals 13 residues. Germline loops: CDR1 SQVTM, CDR2 ANQGSEA. Trimming removed 1 base from V and 5 bases from J, with 9 bases in between. The CDR3: CSVEGTANNEQFF. DNA of the CDR3: TGCAGCGTTGAAGGGACGGCGAACAATGAGCAGTTCTTC.

The chain recombines TRBV6-4 with TRBJ2-3; TRBD2 agrees at 9 bases. The germline gives CDR1 MRHNA, CDR2 SNTAGT. V gave up 4 bases and J gave up 3 bases; unmatched junction bases: 5. The CDR3 length is 15 residues. Here the CDR3 reads CASSVLAGLTDTQYF. As DNA, the CDR3 is TGTGCCAGCAGTGTGCTAGCGGGGTTGACAGATACGCAGTATTTT.

This chain's CDR3 is CASSVGFSGGQIEQFF. CDR3 coding DNA: TGTGCCAGCAGCGTAGGTTTTAGCGGGGGGCAAATCGAGCAGTTCTTC. The V and J genes are TRBV9 and TRBJ2-1; 10 bases are shared with TRBD2. Unmatched junction bases numbered 10, after V lost 0 bases and J lost 10 bases. The germline V gene encodes CDR1 SGDLS and CDR2 YYNGEE. This CDR3 region has 16 residues.

The chain has TRBV11-2 and TRBJ2-5; 9 nucleotides agree with TRBD2. Losses at the gene ends were 1 base for V and 0 bases for J; bases not matched to a gene: 6. The CDR3 covers 17 residues. Germline CDR1 reads SGHAT; CDR2 reads FQNNGV. CDR3 protein: CASSLGSAGGHQETQYF. CDR3 in DNA: TGTGCCAGCAGCTTAGGATCAGCGGGGGGCCACCAAGAGACCCAGTACTTC.